This T cell receptor beta chain was recorded in a study of T cell repertoires in cytomegalovirus infection. Study at large: Recently identified HLA-C-restricted CMV epitopes were among the peptides used. In public TCR beta signatures, there were indications of both CMV infection and matching HLA type. Whole-study results and caveats: It was HLA-C-restricted CMV-specific TCR beta clonotypes that dominated the response ex vivo.

This CDR3 has 16 amino acids. The J segment lost 4 bases and the V segment lost 3 bases, leaving 8 bases of the junction unmatched. MiXCR, applied by TCRdb to the reads, yields one record per CDR3 protein. The sample has 700,000 to 900,000 distinct CDR3 sequences, under 35% seen once. This clonotype was found many times. Its antigen is undetermined. The material was cultured CD8+ T cells from PBMCs, obtained from culture after CMV antigen stimulation. This TCR was recovered from a human donor in good health (CMV status not recorded). Some clones in this sample may be carry-over from other donors' samples. V and J are TRBV12-3 or TRBV12-4 and TRBJ1-1; TRBD1 matches at 10 bases. The CDR3 reads CASSFRDRGGSTEAFF. The CDR3 DNA sequence: TGTGCCAGCAGTTTTAGGGACAGGGGTGGTAGCACTGAAGCTTTCTTT.